The source of this TCR beta chain is a study of Ad26.COV2.S vaccination and SARS-CoV-2 variants. Comment on this clone: The sample holds other DNA sequences that translate to the same CDR3.

Treatment: around 19 received Ad26.COV2.S at low or high dose, single or two shots; about 5 received placebo; per-sample allocation not given. Day 63 after the first injection of vaccine or placebo was the sampling time. TCRdb's copy holds only in-frame clones and misses some; the assay was immunoSEQ multiplex PCR. The sample holds around 400,000 clones, 90% seen once. The receptor's source is a person aged 18-60 years who received the Ad26.COV2.S COVID-19 vaccine or a placebo. The source was peripheral blood, collected in a trial of Ad26.COV2.S vaccine versus placebo.

CDR3 loop: CASSQGLADLYEQYF. CDR3 DNA sequence: TGCGCCAGCAGCCAAGGACTAGCGGACCTTTACGAGCAGTACTTC. The V and J genes are TRBV4-3 and TRBJ2-7; 9 bases match TRBD2. The CDR3 has 15 amino acids. Unmatched junction bases numbered 5, after V lost 1 base and J lost 4 bases. CDR1 and CDR2 (germline): LGHNA, YSLEER.